This passage covers 5 T cell receptor beta chains from one sample sequenced in a study of immune evolution from preneoplasia to lung adenocarcinoma. Libraries were prepared by immunoSEQ multiplex PCR; TCRdb keeps only in-frame clonotypes and omits some of them. Seen here are some 9,900 clones, around three quarters observed once, and the top ten hold 4.8%. What was sequenced was FFPE minimally invasive lung adenocarcinoma tissue. The origin of the receptors is a person aged 65-85 years with lung adenocarcinoma.

CDR3: CASSSSGANVLTF. The CDR3 DNA is TGTGCCAGCAGTTCGTCTGGGGCCAACGTCCTGACTTTC. The V call is TRBV27, the J call TRBJ2-6; D gene ambiguous. The V gene's germline CDR1 is MNHEY and CDR2 SMNVEV (reference sequence). The V gene lost 4 bases and the J gene lost 1 base, with 2 bases spanning the gap. This CDR3 has 13 residues.

This chain uses TRBV10-3 with TRBJ1-2; 8 bases align to TRBD1. J lost 4 bases, V lost 2 bases, and 0 bases had no gene match. Per germline, CDR1 ENHRY and CDR2 SYGVKD. CDR3 size: 13 residues. The CDR3 DNA sequence: TGTGCCATCAGTGAGGGACAGGGCTATGGCTACACCTTC. Translation gives CAISEGQGYGYTF.

Concerning this clone: The junction shows a germline mismatch at one end, possibly a read error. This rearrangement joins TRBV30 to TRBJ1-2; D perhaps matches TRBD1 (5 bases). The CDR3 runs to 13 residues. Germline V gives CDR1 GTSNPN, CDR2 SVGIG (reference sequence). CDR3 loop: CAWSTQGGYGYIF. CDR3 sequence (DNA): TGTGCCTGGAGTACCCAGGGTGGCTATGGCTACATCTTC.

V is TRBV21-1 and J is TRBJ1-1. TRBV21-1 is a recognized pseudogene. This CDR3 is built from 19 residues. The CDR3 reads CASSKGGVLRGQEVPEAFF. CDR3 DNA: TGTGCCAGCAGCAAAGGAGGGGTTTTAAGGGGTCAAGAAGTGCCGGAGGCTTTCTTT.

This chain connects TRBV6-1 to TRBJ2-2, with 8 bases fitting TRBD1. Germline loops: CDR1 MNHNS, CDR2 SASEGT. The ends lost 10 bases at V and 5 bases at J; junction bases unmatched: 6. The CDR3 has 13 amino acids. The CDR3 protein is CATRQGRTGELFF. The CDR3 nucleotides read TGTGCCACCCGACAGGGGCGGACCGGGGAGCTGTTTTTT.